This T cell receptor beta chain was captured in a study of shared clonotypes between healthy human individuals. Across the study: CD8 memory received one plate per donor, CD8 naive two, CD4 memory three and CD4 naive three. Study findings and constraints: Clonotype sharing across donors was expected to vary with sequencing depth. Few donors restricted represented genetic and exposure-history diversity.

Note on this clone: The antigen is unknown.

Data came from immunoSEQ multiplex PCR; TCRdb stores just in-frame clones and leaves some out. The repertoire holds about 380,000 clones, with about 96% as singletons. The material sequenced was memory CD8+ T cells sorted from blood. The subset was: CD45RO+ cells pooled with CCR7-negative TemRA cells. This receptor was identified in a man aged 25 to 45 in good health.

CDR3 DNA sequence: TGTGCCAGCAGCCGGGACAGGGAAGGGATCTATGGCTACACCTTC. It codes for CASSRDREGIYGYTF. This chain joins TRBV6-4 and TRBJ1-2; 9 bases are a match to TRBD1. The germline V gene has CDR1 MRHNA and CDR2 SNTAGT. Germline trimming cut 6 bases from V and 4 bases from J; bases unmatched to any gene: 9. The CDR3 runs 15 residues.